These 27 T cell receptor beta chains were sequenced from one sample in a study of blood T cell repertoires in COVID-19. Assay: immunoSEQ multiplex PCR; the TCRdb copy retains only in-frame clones and omits some. The sample records roughly 180,000 clones, 79% being singletons. The sequenced sample consisted of peripheral blood. These receptors were obtained from a man aged 55-75 years with active or convalescent COVID-19.

The V gene is TRBV11-2, the J gene TRBJ2-7, with 9 bases identical to TRBD1. V was pared by 1 base and J by 3 bases, with 13 bases of the junction left unmatched. Germline CDR1 SGHAT, CDR2 FQNNGV. This CDR3 has 18 residues. This CDR3 reads CASSLGTGAGGSLYEQYF. In DNA form, the CDR3 reads TGTGCCAGCAGCTTAGGGACAGGGGCGGGTGGGTCCCTCTACGAGCAGTACTTC.

The gene calls are TRBV28 and TRBJ1-4; 8 positions match TRBD1. V trimming: 5 bases; J trimming: 8 bases; junction bases outside the gene matches: 13. CDR3 length: 16 residues. CDR1 MDHEN and CDR2 SYDVKM come from the germline V gene. In DNA form, the CDR3 reads TGTGCCAGCAGTCTCCTCCCCGGGACAGGAGGCGAAAAACTGTTTTTT. Encoded protein: CASSLLPGTGGEKLFF.

J is TRBJ2-5 and V is TRBV5-1, with 9 bases aligning to TRBD1. With 2 bases clipped from V and 4 bases from J, the junction kept 6 bases outside the gene matches. The CDR3 contains 15 residues. The germline gives CDR1 SGHRS, CDR2 YFSETQ. As DNA, the CDR3 is TGCGCCAGCAGCTTTCACAGGGGGCGCGGAGAGACCCAGTACTTC. It specifies CASSFHRGRGETQYF.

The chain uses TRBV5-5 and TRBJ2-1, with 10 nucleotides matching TRBD2. Germline V gene data show CDR1 as SGHKS and CDR2 as YYEKEE (reference sequence). The CDR3 sequence is 15 residues long. After removal of 0 bases from V and 4 bases from J, the junction contained 1 base not matched to a gene. The CDR3 sequence: CASSLGAGGYNEQFF. In DNA, the CDR3 is TGTGCCAGCAGCTTGGGAGCGGGGGGGTACAATGAGCAGTTCTTC.

This clone is a singleton in its sample. The rearrangement uses TRBV28 and TRBJ2-2; 14 bases fit TRBD2. The CDR3 length is 20 residues. Germline lookup yields CDR1 MDHEN and CDR2 SYDVKM. Germline trimming cut 8 bases from V and 4 bases from J; bases unmatched to any gene: 18. The CDR3 region is CASGKYSGGTSGRATGELFF. Here the CDR3 DNA reads TGTGCCAGCGGAAAATATTCGGGAGGGACTAGCGGGAGAGCCACCGGGGAGCTGTTTTTT.

This clone came up a few times. The V call is TRBV19, the J call TRBJ1-5; D is ambiguous. Germline values: CDR1 LNHDA, CDR2 SQIVND (reference sequence). This CDR3 comprises 13 residues. V lost 5 bases, J lost 3 bases, and 8 bases lay in between. CDR3 residues: CASSLRHNQPQHF. The CDR3 nucleotides are TGTGCCAGTAGTCTCAGGCACAATCAGCCCCAGCATTTT.

The genes are TRBV3-1 (or the pseudogene TRBV3-2) and TRBJ1-4, with 7 bases fitting TRBD1. Germline V gives CDR1 LGHDT, CDR2 YNNKEL (reference sequence). V lost 2 bases and J lost 3; bases outside the gene matches: 3. This CDR3 region has 15 residues. CDR3: CASSQMGQPNEKLFF. DNA for the CDR3: TGTGCCAGCAGCCAAATGGGACAGCCTAATGAAAAACTGTTTTTT.

The genes are TRBV15 and TRBJ2-7, with 7 bases matching TRBD1. After removal of 7 bases from V and 4 bases from J, the junction contained 10 bases not matched to a gene. Germline CDR1 and CDR2: LNHNV and YYDKDF (reference sequence). This CDR3 is built from 14 residues. Here the CDR3 reads CATNSTGNSYEQYF. DNA for the CDR3: TGTGCCACCAACTCGACAGGGAACAGTTACGAGCAGTACTTC.

This clone has more than one count but fewer than ten. The V call is TRBV27, the J call TRBJ2-7; TRBD2 matches at 9 bases. Trimming cost V 4 bases and J 2 bases; bases outside gene matches: 15. Germline V gene lookup returns CDR1 MNHEY and CDR2 SMNVEV (reference sequence). The CDR3 runs to 18 residues. The CDR3 spells CASSSHRVAGGPPYEQYF. The CDR3 DNA is TGTGCCAGCAGTTCCCACAGGGTCGCGGGAGGGCCACCCTACGAGCAGTACTTC.

The chain is built from TRBV9 and TRBJ2-7, with 7 bases matching TRBD2. The V and J ends lost 0 bases and 5 bases, in that order; junction bases with no gene match: 2. The CDR3 extends over 13 amino acids. CDR1 is SGDLS and CDR2 is YYNGEE in the germline V gene. Here the CDR3 DNA reads TGTGCCAGCAGCGTAGAGAGCGGGAACGAGCAGTACTTC. Protein product: CASSVESGNEQYF.

The V call is TRBV11-2, the J call TRBJ2-1; TRBD2 matches at 14 bases. The germline gives CDR1 SGHAT, CDR2 FQNNGV. The trim removed 7 bases at V and 8 bases at J, leaving 7 bases unmatched. This CDR3 comprises 15 residues. For the CDR3, the DNA is TGTGCCAGCACCCCCTTGACTAGCGGGAGGGATGAGCAGTTCTTC. It codes for CASTPLTSGRDEQFF.

The chain combines TRBV18 with TRBJ1-4; tentatively, D is TRBD1 (5 bases). This CDR3 region has 14 residues. CDR1 and CDR2 (germline): KGHSH, LQKENI. V lost 1 base and J lost 7, with 10 bases in between. The CDR3 DNA reads TGTGCCAGCTCACCACAGGGGAGGAGTGAAAAACTGTTTTTT. Protein product: CASSPQGRSEKLFF.

This clone has a handful of counts. V is TRBV6-5 and J is TRBJ2-1; 9 nucleotides line up with TRBD1. There are 15 residues in the CDR3. From germline, CDR1 is MNHEY and CDR2 SVGAGI. Germline trimming cut 6 bases from V and 3 bases from J; bases unmatched to any gene: 6. CDR3 region: CASSRPGQGYNEQFF. The CDR3 DNA reads as TGTGCCAGCAGCCGCCCGGGACAGGGCTACAATGAGCAGTTCTTC.

In this sample, this clone turned up a few times. The same CDR3 is also encoded by other DNA sequences in this sample. The chain joins TRBV20-1 to TRBJ1-1; no clear D gene. Germline CDR1 reads DFQATT; CDR2 reads SNEGSKA (reference sequence). The V and J ends lost 3 bases and 4 bases respectively, with 3 bases between them. CDR3 length equals 10 residues. CDR3: CSASLTEAFF. CDR3 DNA: TGCAGTGCTAGTCTCACTGAAGCTTTCTTT.

The chain recombines TRBV4-2 with TRBJ2-7; D gene unclear. Germline V gene lookup returns CDR1 LGHNA and CDR2 YNFKEQ. V lost 1 base, J lost 5 bases, and 12 bases lay in between. This CDR3 contains 14 residues. CDR3 in DNA: TGTGCCAGCAGCCAAGCTCGTCCCAGCGACGAGCAGTACTTC. Protein: CASSQARPSDEQYF.

This clone showed up just once. This sequence joins TRBV11-2 and TRBJ2-6; 7 nucleotides align to TRBD1. Germline CDR1 is SGHAT and CDR2 is FQNNGV. The V and J ends lost 6 bases and 2 bases, in that order; junction bases with no gene match: 4. The CDR3 is 15 residues long. The CDR3 is CASRLTGAGANVLTF. CDR3 nucleotides: TGTGCCAGCAGGCTAACAGGGGCTGGGGCCAACGTCCTGACTTTC.

V is TRBV6-5 and J is TRBJ1-2; 7 nucleotides match TRBD1. Trimming took 6 bases from V and 8 from J; bases not matched to a gene: 9. The germline gives CDR1 MNHEY, CDR2 SVGAGI. The CDR3 runs 13 residues. This CDR3 is CASSDRALKGYTF. The DNA of the CDR3 is TGTGCCAGCAGCGACAGGGCCCTGAAGGGCTACACCTTC.

This clone was counted only a few times. V usage is TRBV5-4 and J usage is TRBJ1-6, with D tentatively TRBD1 (5 bases). The CDR3 extends over 15 amino acids. The V end lost 1 base, the J end lost 7 bases, and 12 bases lay between the germline ends. Germline values: CDR1 SGHNT, CDR2 YYREEE (reference sequence). CDR3 bases: TGTGCCAGCAGCTTGATGGCAGGGCCAAATTCACCCCTCCACTTT. Translation gives CASSLMAGPNSPLHF.

The CDR3 nucleotides read TGTGCCACCAGCAAGAGAACCGGGACAGGAGAAGAGACCCAGTACTTC. It specifies CATSKRTGTGEETQYF. The gene calls are TRBV15 and TRBJ2-5, with TRBD1 identical over 8 bases. CDR1 is LNHNV and CDR2 is YYDKDF in the germline V gene (reference sequence). J lost 3 bases, V lost 4 bases, and 10 bases had no gene match. The CDR3 is 16 residues long.

The CDR3 protein is CASSGDRGYGYTF. The CDR3 coding sequence is TGCGCCAGCAGCGGGGACAGGGGTTACGGCTACACCTTC. The rearrangement joins TRBV5-1 to TRBJ1-2, with 10 bases matching TRBD1. This CDR3 spans 13 amino acids. V shed 4 bases, J shed 8 bases, and the junction held 5 bases outside the gene matches. Germline V gene data show CDR1 as SGHRS and CDR2 as YFSETQ.

The CDR3 DNA reads as TGTGCCAGCAGTGAGGAGGGTCCGGCCAACAATGAGCAGTTCTTC. As protein: CASSEEGPANNEQFF. This chain uses TRBV25-1 with TRBJ2-1; D may be TRBD2 (6 bases). V lost 3 bases, J lost 5 bases, and 14 bases lay in between. In germline, CDR1 is MGHDK, CDR2 SYGVNS. The CDR3 is made up of 15 amino acids.

This clone was counted once. The gene calls are TRBV28 and TRBJ1-6; no reliable D call. Between the trimmed V and J ends, which lost 4 bases and 3 bases, there was a span of 7 bases. CDR1 is MDHEN, CDR2 SYDVKM, per germline. The CDR3 spans 14 residues. CDR3 in amino acids: CASSSYGYNSPLHF. CDR3 sequence (DNA): TGTGCCAGCAGTTCCTATGGCTATAATTCACCCCTCCACTTT. The whole variable domain, filled in from reference TRBV28 and TRBJ1-6, reads DVKVTQSSRYLVKRTGEKVFLECVQDMDHENMFWYRQDPGLGLRLIYFSYDVKMKEKGDIPEGYSVSREKKERFSLILESASTNQTSMYLCASSSYGYNSPLHFGNGTRLTVT.

The chain has TRBV12-5 and TRBJ2-5, with TRBD2 identical over 14 bases. Unmatched junction bases numbered 11, after V lost 2 bases and J lost 3 bases. CDR3 length: 19 amino acids. CDR1 and CDR2 from the germline V gene are LGHNT and FRNRAP. CDR3 sequence: CASGLNYGTSGRGEETQYF. For the CDR3, the DNA is TGTGCTAGTGGTTTGAACTACGGGACTAGCGGGAGAGGTGAAGAGACCCAGTACTTC.

This chain joins TRBV11-2 and TRBJ2-5, with TRBD2 matching over 8 bases. From germline, CDR1 is SGHAT and CDR2 FQNNGV. The CDR3 spans 16 residues. The junction had 8 bases not matched to a gene; V was cut back by 0 bases and J by 5 bases. The CDR3 nucleotides are TGTGCCAGCAGCTTAGATTCCAGCGGGAGTGGGGAGACCCAGTACTTC. It codes for CASSLDSSGSGETQYF.

The chain employs TRBV9 and TRBJ2-3; 9 nucleotides agree with TRBD2. CDR3 length: 16 residues. Germline CDR1 reads SGDLS; CDR2 reads YYNGEE. The V gene end was trimmed by 4 bases and the J gene end by 0 bases; junction bases not matched to a gene: 6. Here the CDR3 reads CASSTLTSGSTDTQYF. The CDR3 DNA is TGTGCCAGCAGCACCCTGACTAGCGGCAGCACAGATACGCAGTATTTT. Full variable domain (outside the CDR3, taken from reference TRBV9 and TRBJ2-3): DSGVTQTPKHLITATGQRVTLRCSPRSGDLSVYWYQQSLDQGLQFLIQYYNGEERAKGNILERFSAQQFPDLHSELNLSSLELGDSALYFCASSTLTSGSTDTQYFGPGTRLTVL.

The rearrangement uses TRBV6-2 or TRBV6-3 and TRBJ2-2; 9 nucleotides line up with TRBD2. CDR1 and CDR2 (germline): MNHEY, SVGEGT. This CDR3 is built from 16 residues. The V segment lost 6 bases and the J segment 4 bases; nucleotides outside the gene matches: 9. CDR3 nucleotide sequence: TGTGCCAGCAGCCGACGCGGCGGGAGGGGCACCGGGGAGCTGTTTTTT. This codes for CASSRRGGRGTGELFF.

This clone has ten or more counts. The chain is built from TRBV7-2 and TRBJ1-2, with 7 positions matching TRBD1. The germline CDR1 and CDR2 sequences are SGHTA and FQGNSA. This CDR3 comprises 15 residues. The J segment lost 0 bases and the V segment lost 1 base, leaving 2 bases of the junction unmatched. This chain's CDR3 is CASSLGGTANYGYTF. DNA for the CDR3: TGTGCCAGCAGCTTAGGTGGGACAGCTAACTATGGCTACACCTTC.